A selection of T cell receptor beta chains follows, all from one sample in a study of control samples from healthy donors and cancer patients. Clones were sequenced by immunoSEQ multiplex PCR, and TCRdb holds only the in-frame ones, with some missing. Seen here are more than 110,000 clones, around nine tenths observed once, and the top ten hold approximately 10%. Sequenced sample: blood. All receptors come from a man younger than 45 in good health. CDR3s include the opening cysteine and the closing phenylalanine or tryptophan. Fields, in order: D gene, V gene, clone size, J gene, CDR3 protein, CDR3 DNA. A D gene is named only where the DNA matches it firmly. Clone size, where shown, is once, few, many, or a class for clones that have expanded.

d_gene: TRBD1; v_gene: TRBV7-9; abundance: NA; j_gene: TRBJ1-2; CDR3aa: CASSPLGQVYGYTF; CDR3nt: TGTGCCAGCAGCCCTCTTGGACAGGTTTATGGCTACACCTTC
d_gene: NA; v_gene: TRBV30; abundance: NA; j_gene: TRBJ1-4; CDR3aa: CAWSVLGEDLEKLFF; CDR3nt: TGTGCCTGGAGTGTACTCGGGGAAGATTTGGAAAAACTGTTTTTT
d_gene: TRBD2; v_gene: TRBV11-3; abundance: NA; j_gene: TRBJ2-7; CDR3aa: CASSQSRLAGSYEQYF; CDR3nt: TGTGCCAGCAGCCAGAGTCGTCTAGCGGGGTCCTACGAGCAGTACTTC
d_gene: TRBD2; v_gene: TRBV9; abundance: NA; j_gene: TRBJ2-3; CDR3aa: CASTRISGNTDTQYF; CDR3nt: TGTGCCAGCACGCGGATTAGCGGGAACACAGATACGCAGTATTTT
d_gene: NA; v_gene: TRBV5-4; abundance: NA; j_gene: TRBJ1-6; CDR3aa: CASSFRTDNSPLHF; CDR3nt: TGTGCCAGCAGCTTTAGAACAGACAATTCACCCCTCCACTTT
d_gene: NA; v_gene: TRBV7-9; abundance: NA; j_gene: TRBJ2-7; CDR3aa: CASSSQNSYEQYF; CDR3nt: TGTGCCAGCAGCTCACAGAACTCCTACGAGCAGTACTTC
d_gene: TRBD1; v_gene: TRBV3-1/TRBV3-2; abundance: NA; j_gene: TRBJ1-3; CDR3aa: CASSHPTGVKSGNTIYF; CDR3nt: TGTGCCAGCAGCCACCCTACAGGGGTTAAGTCTGGAAACACCATATATTTT
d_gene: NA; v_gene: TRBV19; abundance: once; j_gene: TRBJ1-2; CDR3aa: CASRSRDGSDGYTF; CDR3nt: TGTGCCAGTAGAAGCCGGGACGGATCCGATGGCTACACCTTC
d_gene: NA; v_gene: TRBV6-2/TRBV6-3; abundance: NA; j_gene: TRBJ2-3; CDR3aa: CASSYQTWDTQYF; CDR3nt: TGTGCCAGCAGTTACCAGACCTGGGATACGCAGTATTTT
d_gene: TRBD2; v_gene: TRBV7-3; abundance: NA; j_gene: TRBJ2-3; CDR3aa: CATHGGREGLDTQYF; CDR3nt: TGTGCCACCCACGGTGGGCGGGAGGGTCTAGATACGCAGTATTTT
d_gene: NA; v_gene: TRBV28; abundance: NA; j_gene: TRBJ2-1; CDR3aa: CASSLVFPGEQFF; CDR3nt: TGTGCCAGCAGTTTAGTCTTCCCAGGTGAGCAGTTCTTC